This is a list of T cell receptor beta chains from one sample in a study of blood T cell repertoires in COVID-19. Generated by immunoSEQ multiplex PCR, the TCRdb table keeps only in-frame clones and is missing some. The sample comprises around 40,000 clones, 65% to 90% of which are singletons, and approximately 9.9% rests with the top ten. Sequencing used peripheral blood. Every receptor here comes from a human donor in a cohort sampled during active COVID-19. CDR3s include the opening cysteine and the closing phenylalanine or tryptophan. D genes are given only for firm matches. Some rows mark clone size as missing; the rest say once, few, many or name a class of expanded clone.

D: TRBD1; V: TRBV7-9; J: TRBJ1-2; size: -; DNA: TGTGCCAGCAGCTTCCGGGACAGCCGAGGCTACACCTTC; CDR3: CASSFRDSRGYTF
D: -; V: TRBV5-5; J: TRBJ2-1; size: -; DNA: TGTGCCAGCAGCGTTTCTAGCGCTATCTCCTACAATGAGCAGTTCTTC; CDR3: CASSVSSAISYNEQFF
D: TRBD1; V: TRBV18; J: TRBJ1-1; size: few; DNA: TGTGCCAGCTCACCAACTAACAGGGGAGGGAACACTGAAGCTTTCTTT; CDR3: CASSPTNRGGNTEAFF
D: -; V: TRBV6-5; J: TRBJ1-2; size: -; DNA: TGTGCCAGCAGCCCCGAGGGACTGAGGGGCTACACCTTC; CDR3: CASSPEGLRGYTF
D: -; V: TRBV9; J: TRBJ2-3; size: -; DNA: TGTGCCAGCAGCGTCCACAAAGGGGGGGCAGGGGGCACAGATACGCAGTATTTT; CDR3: CASSVHKGGAGGTDTQYF
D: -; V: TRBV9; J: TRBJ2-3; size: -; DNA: TGTGCCAGCAGCGTTCTGACAGATACGCAGTATTTT; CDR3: CASSVLTDTQYF
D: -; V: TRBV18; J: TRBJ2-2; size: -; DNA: TGTGCCAGCTCACTCGACATCTGGAACACCGGGGAGCTGTTTTTT; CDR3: CASSLDIWNTGELFF
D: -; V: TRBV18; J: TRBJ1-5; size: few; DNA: TGTGCCAGCTCACTCGACAGCAGAGCGCAGCCCCAGCATTTT; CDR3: CASSLDSRAQPQHF
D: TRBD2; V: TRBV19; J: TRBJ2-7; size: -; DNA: TGTGCCAGTAGTGTCTTGACTAGCGGGAAGTACGAGCAGTACTTC; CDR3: CASSVLTSGKYEQYF
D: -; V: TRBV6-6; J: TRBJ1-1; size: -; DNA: TGTGCCAGCAGTTACGACAGGTCCACTGAAGCTTTCTTT; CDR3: CASSYDRSTEAFF
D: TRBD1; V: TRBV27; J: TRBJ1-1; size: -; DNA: TGTGCCACCTCGGAGAAGGGGGCTCTCACTGAAGCTTTCTTT; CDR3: CATSEKGALTEAFF
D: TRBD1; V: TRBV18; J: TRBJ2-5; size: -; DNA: TGTGCCAGCTCTATCGGACAGGGGAGCCAAGAGACCCAGTACTTC; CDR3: CASSIGQGSQETQYF
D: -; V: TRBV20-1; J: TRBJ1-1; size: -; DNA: TGCAGTGCTAACATTAACACTGAAGCTTTCTTT; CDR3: CSANINTEAFF
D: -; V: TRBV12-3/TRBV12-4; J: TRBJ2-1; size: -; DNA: TGTGCCAGCACCCTAGGACTAGAGCAGTTCTTC; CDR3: CASTLGLEQFF
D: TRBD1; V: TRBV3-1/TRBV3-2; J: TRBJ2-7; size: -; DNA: TGTGCCAGCAGCCCTTCCGGACAGGGTGCCAACGAGCAGTACTTC; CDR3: CASSPSGQGANEQYF
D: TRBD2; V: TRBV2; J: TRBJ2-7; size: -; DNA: TGTGCCAGCAGTGAGGGGACTAGCGGGACCTACGAGCAGTACTTC; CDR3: CASSEGTSGTYEQYF
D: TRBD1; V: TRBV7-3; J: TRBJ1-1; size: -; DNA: TGTGCCAGCAGTAAACAGGGGTCGGGGACTGAAGCTTTCTTT; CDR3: CASSKQGSGTEAFF
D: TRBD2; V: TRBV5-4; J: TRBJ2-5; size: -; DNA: TGTGCCAGCAGCTCGTCCGGCGGGGGTGCGGGAGAGACCCAGTACTTC; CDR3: CASSSSGGGAGETQYF
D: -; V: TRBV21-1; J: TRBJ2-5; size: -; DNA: TGTGCCACCATCGTGGGCCAAGCGACCCAGTACTTC; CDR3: CATIVGQATQYF
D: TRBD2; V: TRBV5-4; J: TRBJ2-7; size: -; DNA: TGTGCCAGCAGCTTGGAGGGACTAGCGGGAGTTGAGCAGTACTTC; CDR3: CASSLEGLAGVEQYF
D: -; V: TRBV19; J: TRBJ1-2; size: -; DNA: TGTGCCAGTAGTATGGACAGATACTATGGCTACACCTTC; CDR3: CASSMDRYYGYTF
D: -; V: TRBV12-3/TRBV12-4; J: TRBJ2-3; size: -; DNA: TGTGCCAGCAGTTCAGGGCCGGGTACGCAGTATTTT; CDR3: CASSSGPGTQYF
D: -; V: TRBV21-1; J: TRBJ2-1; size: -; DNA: TGTGCCAGCAGAGATACTAGCGGGATGAACAATGAGCAGTTCTTC; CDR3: CASRDTSGMNNEQFF
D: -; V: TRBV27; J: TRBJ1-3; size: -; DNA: TGTGCCAGCGGACCCGGGAGAGACACCATATATTTT; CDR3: CASGPGRDTIYF
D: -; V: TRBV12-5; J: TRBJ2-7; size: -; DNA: TGTGCTAGTGGTTGGGGCCACGAGCAGTACTTC; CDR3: CASGWGHEQYF
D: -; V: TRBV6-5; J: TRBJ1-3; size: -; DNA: TGTGCCAGCAGTCTATCCAGGGTAGTGGGAAACACCATATATTTT; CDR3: CASSLSRVVGNTIYF
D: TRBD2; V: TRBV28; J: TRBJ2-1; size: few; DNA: TGTGCCAGCAGTTTGACGGGGGGTCCACACGATGAGCAGTTCTTC; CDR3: CASSLTGGPHDEQFF
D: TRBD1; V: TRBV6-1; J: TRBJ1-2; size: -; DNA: TGTGCCAGCAGTGAAGACGGACAGGGGATCTACACCTTC; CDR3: CASSEDGQGIYTF
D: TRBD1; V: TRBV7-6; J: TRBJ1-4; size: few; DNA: TGTGCCAGCAGCTCTCGACAGGGCGCTAAGGAAAAACTGTTTTTT; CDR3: CASSSRQGAKEKLFF
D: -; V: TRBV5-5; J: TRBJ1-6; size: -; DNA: TGTGCCAGCAGCCCGGGGGGCGTCTATAATTCACCCCTCCACTTT; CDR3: CASSPGGVYNSPLHF
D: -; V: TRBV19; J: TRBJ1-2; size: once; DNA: TGTGCCAGTAGCACTCGACCCCCCCTGGGGGGTGGCCACACCTTC; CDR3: CASSTRPPLGGGHTF